What follows is one T cell receptor beta chain and its context. This entry comes from a study of technical replicates of blood from several donors. V trimming: 4 bases; J trimming: 2 bases; junction bases outside the gene matches: 9. Germline V lookup: CDR1 MGHRA, CDR2 YSYEKL. The CDR3 runs to 16 residues. Produced via immunoSEQ multiplex PCR; TCRdb's table is partial and in-frame only. The table records tens of thousands of clones, about 90% of them present only once. This rearrangement joins TRBV4-1 to TRBJ1-2; 8 bases are a match to TRBD1. The receptor was derived from a human donor in good health. The sample was T cells isolated from PBMCs. The CDR3 DNA is TGCGCCAGCAGCCGGGTACACAGGGGGTTAAACTATGGCTACACCTTC. Residues: CASSRVHRGLNYGYTF.